This T cell receptor beta chain was observed in a study of spatial heterogeneity in lung cancer. The length of the CDR3 is 13 residues. Germline lookup yields CDR1 SGDLS and CDR2 YYNGEE. Trimming cost V 0 bases and J 5 bases, with 6 bases left between them. As to time point: sample taken at primary tumor resection. Unsorted samples of tumor, nontumor lung or frozen PBMC had their whole RNA sequenced. TCRdb called the 5' RACE reads again in MiXCR, with one record for every CDR3 protein. The profile shows some 45,000 distinct CDR3 sequences, about 11% of them singletons. The clonotype originates from a female donor with early-stage non-small cell lung cancer. This chain joins TRBV9 and TRBJ1-5; D not certain. This specimen was PBMCs, taken at surgery. CDR3 sequence reads: CASSVAGDQPQHF. The CDR3 DNA reads as TGTGCCAGCAGCGTAGCGGGTGATCAGCCCCAGCATTTT. The full variable domain, completed using reference TRBV9 and TRBJ1-5, is DSGVTQTPKHLITATGQRVTLRCSPRSGDLSVYWYQQSLDQGLQFLIQYYNGEERAKGNILERFSAQQFPDLHSELNLSSLELGDSALYFCASSVAGDQPQHFGDGTRLSIL.